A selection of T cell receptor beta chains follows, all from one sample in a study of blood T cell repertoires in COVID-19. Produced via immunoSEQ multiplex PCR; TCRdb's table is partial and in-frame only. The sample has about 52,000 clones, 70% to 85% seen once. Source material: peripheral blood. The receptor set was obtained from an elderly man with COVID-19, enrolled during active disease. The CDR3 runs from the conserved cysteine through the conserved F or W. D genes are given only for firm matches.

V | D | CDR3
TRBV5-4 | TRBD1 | CASSLARQGAGGYTF
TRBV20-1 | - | CSASNRVGAEAFF
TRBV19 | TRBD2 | CASSSRTSGGLDTQYF
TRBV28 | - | CASSLPEVAQSNQPQHF
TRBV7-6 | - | CASSATGSGNTIYF
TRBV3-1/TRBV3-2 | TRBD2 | CASSPPKRGWRTDTQYF
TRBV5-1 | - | CASSRLDNEETQYF
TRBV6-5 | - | CASSPSGIQGQKLFF
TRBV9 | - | CASSVADSTNQPQHF
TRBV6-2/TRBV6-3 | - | CASSYDSGGNQPQHF
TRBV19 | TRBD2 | CASSIGLAGGFSGELFF
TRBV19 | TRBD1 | CASSARDRNTEAFF
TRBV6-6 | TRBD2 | CASSRGTSLPVETQYF
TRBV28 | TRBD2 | CASSRTSGAPNEQFF
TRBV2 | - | CASSDLDIAIKPQHF
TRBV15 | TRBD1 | CATQWGQGAKDTQYF
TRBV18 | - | CASSPSATNEKLFF